This T cell receptor (beta chain) was profiled in a study of T cell responses to AZD1222 COVID-19 vaccine. Points from the study as a whole: Only 5 or 6 AZD1222 recipients were seropositive at baseline. Clonal diversity was possibly underestimated, and white British individuals and females predominated among donors. Repertoire collection took place solely once the T cell response had peaked.

About this clone: The antigen remains undetermined.

The data were produced by immunoSEQ multiplex PCR, yet TCRdb's version contains in-frame clones alone and is incomplete. The sample holds about 42,000 clones, about 91% seen once. Some second doses came at about 4 weeks and others at about 12 weeks; these were pooled. V lost 4 bases and J lost 10, with 14 bases in between. Germline loops: CDR1 LGHDT, CDR2 YNNKEL (reference sequence). The CDR3 totals 13 residues. This receptor was taken from an adult who received the AZD1222 COVID-19 vaccine. The gene calls are TRBV3-1 (or the pseudogene TRBV3-2) and TRBJ2-1; D unresolved. Material: peripheral blood, obtained 28 days after the second AZD1222 dose. CDR3 coding DNA: TGTGCCAGCAGCCCCCTCGATCGTAGCGAGCAGTTCTTC. Protein sequence: CASSPLDRSEQFF.